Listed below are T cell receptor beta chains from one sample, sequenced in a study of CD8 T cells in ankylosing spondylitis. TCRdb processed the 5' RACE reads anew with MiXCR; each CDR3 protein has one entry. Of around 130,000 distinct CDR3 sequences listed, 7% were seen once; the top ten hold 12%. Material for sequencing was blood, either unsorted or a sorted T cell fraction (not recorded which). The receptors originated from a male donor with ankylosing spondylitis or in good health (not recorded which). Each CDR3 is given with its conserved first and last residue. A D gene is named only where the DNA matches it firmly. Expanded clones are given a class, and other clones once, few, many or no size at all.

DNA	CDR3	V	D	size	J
TGTGCCAGCAGCCCCACCCTAGCGGGGGGCACAGATACGCAGTATTTT	CASSPTLAGGTDTQYF	TRBV7-9	TRBD2	many	TRBJ2-3
TGTGCCAGCAGCTTACAGTCTCCGGAGAACACCGGGGAGCTGTTTTTT	CASSLQSPENTGELFF	TRBV11-3	.	few	TRBJ2-2
TGCAGTGCTAGAGAATACGGGATGGGACCCGGGATTGTGGGTACCGGGGAGCTGTTTTTT	CSAREYGMGPGIVGTGELFF	TRBV20-1	.	many	TRBJ2-2
TGTGCCAGCAGCTTAGTTCAGGGGAACACTGAAGCTTTCTTT	CASSLVQGNTEAFF	TRBV7-9	.	many	TRBJ1-1
TGCAGCGTCACAACCCCTGGTATAGCGACCCAGTACTTC	CSVTTPGIATQYF	TRBV29-1	.	many	TRBJ2-5
TGTGCCAGCAGCTTAGGGGGGACGTCCTATGGCTACACCTTC	CASSLGGTSYGYTF	TRBV7-2	.	many	TRBJ1-2
TGCGCCAGCAGCCCCGGGGGTACCGTAAACAATGAGCAGTTCTTC	CASSPGGTVNNEQFF	TRBV5-1	.	many	TRBJ2-1
TGTGCCAGCAGCTTCCTCAGGAACACCGGGGAGCTGTTTTTT	CASSFLRNTGELFF	TRBV7-2	.	many	TRBJ2-2
TGTGCCAGCAGCAGGATCCGGGGATACAATGAGCAGTTCTTC	CASSRIRGYNEQFF	TRBV7-3	.	many	TRBJ2-1
TGTGCCACCAGCAGATTTCCCCGGGACAGGAGCTCCTACGAGCAGTACTTC	CATSRFPRDRSSYEQYF	TRBV15	TRBD1	many	TRBJ2-7
TGTGCCAGCAGCAAGGACAGGCGAGATAGCAATCAGCCCCAGCATTTT	CASSKDRRDSNQPQHF	TRBV6-2/TRBV6-3	TRBD1	many	TRBJ1-5
TGCGCCAGCAGCTTGCAGACTAGCATCACCGGGGAGCTGTTTTTT	CASSLQTSITGELFF	TRBV5-1	TRBD2	many	TRBJ2-2
TGCGCCAGCAGCTCCATGCGCCGGACAGTCTCCTACGAGCAGTACTTC	CASSSMRRTVSYEQYF	TRBV5-1	.	many	TRBJ2-7
TGTGCCAGCAGTTCAGCACAGGGGAACACTGAAGCTTTCTTT	CASSSAQGNTEAFF	TRBV28	.	many	TRBJ1-1
TGTGCCAGCGGGAGAGGAGCTAGCACAGATACGCAGTATTTT	CASGRGASTDTQYF	TRBV11-2	.	many	TRBJ2-3
TGCAGTGCTAGCGGGGACTACTCCTACGAGCAGTACTTC	CSASGDYSYEQYF	TRBV20-1	TRBD2	once	TRBJ2-7
TGCAGTGCTAGCCACCTGGGGGGACTAGCGATCCACAATGAGCAGTTCTTC	CSASHLGGLAIHNEQFF	TRBV20-1	TRBD2	many	TRBJ2-1
TGTGCCAGCAGCCAAGTCCCACGGCAGGGAGGGGACGAGCAGTACTTC	CASSQVPRQGGDEQYF	TRBV4-2	TRBD2	many	TRBJ2-7
TGTGCCAGCAACGTAGCGGGGGTAGCAGATACGCAGTATTTT	CASNVAGVADTQYF	TRBV6-1	TRBD2	many	TRBJ2-3
TGTGCCACCAGTGTAGCGGGACGCACAGATACGCAGTATTTT	CATSVAGRTDTQYF	TRBV24-1	TRBD2	many	TRBJ2-3
TGTGCCAGCAGCCCCCACACGGATTCCTACGAGCAGTACTTC	CASSPHTDSYEQYF	TRBV11-2	.	many	TRBJ2-7
TGTGCCAGCAGTGACTCGATCCTCCCTGGGAACACCGGGGAGCTGTTTTTT	CASSDSILPGNTGELFF	TRBV6-4	.	many	TRBJ2-2
TGCGCCAGCAGCATTCAAGAGACCCAGTACTTC	CASSIQETQYF	TRBV5-1	.	many	TRBJ2-5
TGCGCCAGCAGCTTGACACAGGGAGTCCCCACAGATACGCAGTATTTT	CASSLTQGVPTDTQYF	TRBV5-1	.	many	TRBJ2-3
TGTGCCAGCAGCACCATACATGGACTAGCGGACCACGAGCAGTACTTC	CASSTIHGLADHEQYF	TRBV7-8	TRBD2	many	TRBJ2-7
TGTGCCAGCAGCTTAGCACCGGACAGGGGGGACATTCAGTACTTC	CASSLAPDRGDIQYF	TRBV11-3	TRBD1	many	TRBJ2-4
TGTGCCAGCAGCTTGGCCCTCCGTGAGCAGTTCTTC	CASSLALREQFF	TRBV5-5	.	many	TRBJ2-1
TGTGCCAGCAGCCTAACCCCTAGCGGGAGGCCCGACAATGAGCAGTTCTTC	CASSLTPSGRPDNEQFF	TRBV7-2	TRBD2	many	TRBJ2-1
TGCAGCGTGTGGGAAGATGAAAAACTGTTTTTT	CSVWEDEKLFF	TRBV29-1	.	many	TRBJ1-4
TGTGCCAGCAGTCTACACGGGACTAGCGGGAGGAGGAATGAGCAGTTCTTC	CASSLHGTSGRRNEQFF	TRBV12-3/TRBV12-4	TRBD2	many	TRBJ2-1
TGTGCCATCTCCGGGACACTCGCCTACGAGCAGTACTTC	CAISGTLAYEQYF	TRBV10-3	.	few	TRBJ2-7
TGCAGTGCCCCCGGGACAGGGGGCAACTATGGCTACACCTTC	CSAPGTGGNYGYTF	TRBV20-1	TRBD1	many	TRBJ1-2
TGTGCCACCAGTGACCCCGGGACAGGGGGCGGGTATGGCTACACCTTC	CATSDPGTGGGYGYTF	TRBV24-1	TRBD1	many	TRBJ1-2
TGTGCCAGCAGCTTATTAGCGGGAGGGCCAGTCAATGAGCAGTTCTTC	CASSLLAGGPVNEQFF	TRBV5-6	TRBD2	few	TRBJ2-1
TGTGCCAGCAGACCTTGGGGTTCAGATACGCAGTATTTT	CASRPWGSDTQYF	TRBV2	.	many	TRBJ2-3
TGTGCCAGCAGCCCGGGACAGGGTATGTCTGGGGCCAACGTCCTGACTTTC	CASSPGQGMSGANVLTF	TRBV7-8	TRBD1	many	TRBJ2-6
TGTGCCAGCAGCGTTGATAGCGGGGGGCCTGCCGGAGAGACCCAGTACTTC	CASSVDSGGPAGETQYF	TRBV9	TRBD2	few	TRBJ2-5
TGCAGCGTCCAGTGGGGACAGGGGAACTATGGCTACACCTTC	CSVQWGQGNYGYTF	TRBV29-1	TRBD1	many	TRBJ1-2
TGCGCCAGCAGCCACCTAGGACCGGGACAGGGGGCGAAAACTGAAGCTTTCTTT	CASSHLGPGQGAKTEAFF	TRBV5-1	TRBD1	many	TRBJ1-1
TGCAGTGGAAAGGTGATCTCTAACTATGGCTACACCTTC	CSGKVISNYGYTF	TRBV20-1	.	many	TRBJ1-2
TGTGCCAGCAGCGGAGACCGGGACGGGGCCTACGAGCAGTACTTC	CASSGDRDGAYEQYF	TRBV5-6	.	many	TRBJ2-7
TGTGCCAGCAGCTTCACCGAAAACACTGAAGCTTTCTTT	CASSFTENTEAFF	TRBV7-3	.	many	TRBJ1-1
TGTGCCAGCAGCCCCACCGGTCAATCAGAAAAACTGTTTTTT	CASSPTGQSEKLFF	TRBV7-9	.	few	TRBJ1-4
TGCAGTGCTAGAGAGCGGACACCCCCCTACGAGCAGTACTTC	CSARERTPPYEQYF	TRBV20-1	.	many	TRBJ2-7
TGTGCCAGCTCAATGTTGGGAGCGGGGGACCTCCAAGAGACCCAGTACTTC	CASSMLGAGDLQETQYF	TRBV18	TRBD2	many	TRBJ2-5
TGTGCCAGCAGCACCGGGACAGAGGATGGCTACACCTTC	CASSTGTEDGYTF	TRBV27	TRBD1	many	TRBJ1-2
TGTGCCAGCAGCTTTACGAACACTGAAGCTTTCTTT	CASSFTNTEAFF	TRBV7-9	.	many	TRBJ1-1
TGTGCCAGCAGCTTAGGACTAGCGGGAGTAGGCGAGCAGTACTTC	CASSLGLAGVGEQYF	TRBV7-9	TRBD2	many	TRBJ2-7
TGCGCCAGCAGCTTGGATCGAGGTCAAGGCTACAATGAGCAGTTCTTC	CASSLDRGQGYNEQFF	TRBV5-1	.	many	TRBJ2-1
TGCGCCAGCAGCTCCAACCCCTGGACAGGAGCTAACTATGGCTACACCTTC	CASSSNPWTGANYGYTF	TRBV5-1	TRBD1	many	TRBJ1-2
TGCGCCAGCAGCGACAGGGTAGGCACACAGTACTTC	CASSDRVGTQYF	TRBV5-1	TRBD1	many	TRBJ2-7
TGCGCCAGCAGCTTGGTGTACCTTGACACAGATACGCAGTATTTT	CASSLVYLDTDTQYF	TRBV5-1	.	many	TRBJ2-3
TGTGCCAGCAGCTTAGGGGGGACTAGCTCCTCCGAGCAGTACTTC	CASSLGGTSSSEQYF	TRBV7-9	TRBD2	many	TRBJ2-7
TGTGCCAGCAGCGAAACTAGCGGGGGGGCCGCAGATACGCAGTATTTT	CASSETSGGAADTQYF	TRBV7-9	TRBD2	many	TRBJ2-3
TGTGCCAGCAGTTTATCCATCAGGCCGGCCACTGAAGCTTTCTTT	CASSLSIRPATEAFF	TRBV28	.	.	TRBJ1-1
TGTGCCATCAGTGAGTCCGGGACAGGGAACGAGCAGTACTTC	CAISESGTGNEQYF	TRBV10-3	TRBD1	many	TRBJ2-7
TGTGCCAGCACCTCTCGCGGGAGGTCCCTCACAGATACGCAGTATTTT	CASTSRGRSLTDTQYF	TRBV7-2	TRBD2	.	TRBJ2-3